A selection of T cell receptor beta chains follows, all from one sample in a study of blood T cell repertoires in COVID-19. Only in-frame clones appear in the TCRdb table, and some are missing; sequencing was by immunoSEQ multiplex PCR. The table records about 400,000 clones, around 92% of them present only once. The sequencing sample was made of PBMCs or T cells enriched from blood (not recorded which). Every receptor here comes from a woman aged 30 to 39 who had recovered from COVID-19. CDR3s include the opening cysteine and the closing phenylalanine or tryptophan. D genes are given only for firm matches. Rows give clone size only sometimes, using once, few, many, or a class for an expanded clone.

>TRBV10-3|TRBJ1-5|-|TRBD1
CAISESGQGYNQPQHF
TGTGCCATCAGTGAGTCGGGACAGGGTTACAATCAGCCCCAGCATTTT
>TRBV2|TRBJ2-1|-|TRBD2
CASSKTSGGAYNEQFF
TGTGCCAGCAGTAAAACTAGCGGGGGTGCTTACAATGAGCAGTTCTTC
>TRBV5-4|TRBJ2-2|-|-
CATKERPTNTGELFF
TGTGCCACCAAAGAGCGGCCTACGAACACCGGGGAGCTGTTTTTT
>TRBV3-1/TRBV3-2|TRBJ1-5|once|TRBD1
CASSTGTGTRQPQHF
TGTGCCAGCAGCACCGGGACAGGGACTCGGCAGCCCCAGCATTTT
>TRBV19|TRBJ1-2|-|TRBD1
CASNPRGTGGRGYTF
TGTGCCAGTAATCCCCGTGGGACAGGGGGCCGGGGCTACACCTTC
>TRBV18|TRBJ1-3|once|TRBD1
CASSRDRGASTGNTIYF
TGTGCCAGCTCCCGGGACAGGGGCGCCTCCACTGGAAACACCATATATTTT
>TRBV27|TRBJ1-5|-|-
CASRTDFNQPQHF
TGTGCCAGCAGGACGGACTTCAATCAGCCCCAGCATTTT
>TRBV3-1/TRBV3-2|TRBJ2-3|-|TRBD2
CASTPGLDTDTQYF
TGTGCCAGCACCCCGGGACTAGACACAGATACGCAGTATTTT
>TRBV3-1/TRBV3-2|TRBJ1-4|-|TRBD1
CASSHHLRRTGNEKLFF
TGTGCCAGCAGCCACCACCTAAGGCGGACAGGGAATGAAAAACTGTTTTTT
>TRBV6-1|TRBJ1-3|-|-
CASSEAQFGNTIYF
TGTGCCAGCAGTGAAGCCCAGTTTGGAAACACCATATATTTT
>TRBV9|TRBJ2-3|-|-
CASSVAGGFTDTQYF
TGTGCCAGCAGCGTAGCGGGGGGCTTCACAGATACGCAGTATTTT
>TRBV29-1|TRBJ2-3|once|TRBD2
CSGQTSGAYTDTQYF
TGCAGCGGCCAAACTAGCGGGGCCTACACAGATACGCAGTATTTT
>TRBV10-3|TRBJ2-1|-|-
CAGGESYNEQFF
TGTGCCGGCGGGGAATCCTACAATGAGCAGTTCTTC
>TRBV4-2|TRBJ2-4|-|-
CASSHAGAGGADIQYF
TGTGCCAGCAGCCATGCGGGGGCAGGGGGCGCGGACATTCAGTACTTC
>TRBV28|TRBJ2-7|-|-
CASSLRQDHEQYF
TGTGCCAGCAGTTTGAGACAGGACCACGAGCAGTACTTC
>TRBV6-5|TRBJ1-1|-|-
CASILSPTEAFF
TGTGCCAGCATACTGAGTCCGACTGAAGCTTTCTTT
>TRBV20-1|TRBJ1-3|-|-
CSASRAPTGNTIYF
TGCAGTGCTAGTCGCGCTCCAACGGGAAACACCATATATTTT
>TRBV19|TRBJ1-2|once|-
CASSATVPYGYTF
TGTGCCAGTAGTGCGACAGTCCCTTATGGCTACACCTTC
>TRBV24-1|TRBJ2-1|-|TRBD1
CATSDSGQPYPHNEQFF
TGTGCCACCAGTGATTCGGGACAGCCATACCCCCACAATGAGCAGTTCTTC
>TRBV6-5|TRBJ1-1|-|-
CASRPSGGMNTEAFF
TGTGCCAGCAGGCCATCGGGGGGGATGAACACTGAAGCTTTCTTT
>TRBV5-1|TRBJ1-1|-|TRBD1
CASSLGQGATEAFF
TGCGCCAGCAGCTTGGGACAGGGGGCCACTGAAGCTTTCTTT
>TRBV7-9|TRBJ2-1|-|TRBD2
CASSLSRGGHNEQFF
TGTGCCAGCAGCTTATCGCGGGGGGGCCACAATGAGCAGTTCTTC
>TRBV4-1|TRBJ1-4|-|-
CASSDRYYEKLFF
TGCGCCAGCAGCGACAGATACTATGAAAAACTGTTTTTT
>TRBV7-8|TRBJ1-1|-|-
CASSLGGGSEAFF
TGTGCCAGCAGCTTAGGTGGCGGCTCGGAAGCTTTCTTT
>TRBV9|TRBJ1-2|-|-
CASKGMAGGYTF
TGTGCCAGCAAGGGGATGGCAGGTGGCTACACCTTC
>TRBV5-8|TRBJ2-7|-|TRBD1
CASSSGTEYEQYF
TGTGCCAGCAGCTCCGGGACAGAGTACGAGCAGTACTTC
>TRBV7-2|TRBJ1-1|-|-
CASSSLRTEAFF
TGTGCCAGCAGCTCTCTTCGTACTGAAGCTTTCTTT
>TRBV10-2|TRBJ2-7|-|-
CASSQGMYEQYF
TGCGCCAGCAGTCAGGGAATGTACGAGCAGTACTTC
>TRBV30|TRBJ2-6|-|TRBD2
CASGVAGGGSGANVLTF
TGTGCCTCTGGGGTAGCGGGAGGGGGCTCTGGGGCCAACGTCCTGACTTTC
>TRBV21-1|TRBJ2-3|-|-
CASTLPWDCLVRAQYF
TGTGCCAGCACCCTGCCCTGGGACTGCCTCGTTCGGGCGCAGTATTTT
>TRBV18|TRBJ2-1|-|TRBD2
CASSPPDGGWYNEQFF
TGTGCCAGCTCACCACCTGACGGGGGGTGGTACAATGAGCAGTTCTTC
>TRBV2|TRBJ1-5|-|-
CASSVQVTGYSNQPQHF
TGTGCCAGCAGTGTTCAGGTCACTGGCTATAGCAATCAGCCCCAGCATTTT
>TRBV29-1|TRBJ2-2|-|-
CSGGLGGRNTGELFF
TGCAGCGGAGGACTAGGGGGACGTAACACCGGGGAGCTGTTTTTT
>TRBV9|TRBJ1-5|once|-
CASSVTDNQPQHF
TGTGCCAGCAGCGTTACTGATAATCAGCCCCAGCATTTT
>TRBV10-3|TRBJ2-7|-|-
CAISRDTLGEQYF
TGTGCCATCAGCCGGGACACCCTGGGAGAGCAGTACTTC
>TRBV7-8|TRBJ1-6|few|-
CASSLLLRRNNSPLHF
TGTGCCAGCAGCTTACTACTTCGGCGGAATAATTCACCCCTCCACTTT
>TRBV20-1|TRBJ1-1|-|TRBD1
CSAQGTGGAFF
TGCAGTGCTCAAGGGACAGGGGGGGCTTTCTTT
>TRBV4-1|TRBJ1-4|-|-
CASSQDRGLRGNEKLFF
TGCGCCAGCAGCCAAGATAGGGGGTTACGGGGAAATGAAAAACTGTTTTTT
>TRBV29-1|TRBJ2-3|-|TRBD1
CSVEERTGGRDTQYF
TGCAGCGTTGAAGAGCGGACAGGGGGGCGAGATACGCAGTATTTT
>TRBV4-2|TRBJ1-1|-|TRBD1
CASSQGTTQGETEAFF
TGTGCCAGCAGCCAAGGGACGACACAGGGGGAAACTGAAGCTTTCTTT
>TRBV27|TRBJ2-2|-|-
CASRVDTGELFF
TGTGCCAGCCGGGTTGACACCGGGGAGCTGTTTTTT
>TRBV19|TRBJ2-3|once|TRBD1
CASSARPGQGVPDTQYF
TGTGCCAGTAGTGCGAGACCGGGACAGGGAGTTCCAGATACGCAGTATTTT